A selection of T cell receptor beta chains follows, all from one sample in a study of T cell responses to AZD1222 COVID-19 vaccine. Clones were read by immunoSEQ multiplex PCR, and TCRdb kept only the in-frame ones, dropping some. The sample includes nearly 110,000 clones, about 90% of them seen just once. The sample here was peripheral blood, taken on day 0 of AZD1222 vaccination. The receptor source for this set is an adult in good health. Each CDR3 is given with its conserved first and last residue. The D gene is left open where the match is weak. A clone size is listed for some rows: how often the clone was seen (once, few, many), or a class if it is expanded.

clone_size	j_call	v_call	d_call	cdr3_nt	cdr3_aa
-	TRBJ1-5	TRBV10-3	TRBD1	TGTGCCATCAGTGGGGACAGCCACAATCAGCCCCAGCATTTT	CAISGDSHNQPQHF
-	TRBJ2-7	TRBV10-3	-	TGTGCCACTAGGGGGGAGACCTACGAGCAGTACTTC	CATRGETYEQYF
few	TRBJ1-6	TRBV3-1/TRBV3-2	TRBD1	TGTGCCAGCAGGTTCGACAGGGGGGGAAATTCACCCCTCCACTTT	CASRFDRGGNSPLHF
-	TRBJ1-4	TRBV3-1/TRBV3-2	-	TGTGCCAGCAGCCAATTTAAGGGCAATGAAAAACTGTTTTTT	CASSQFKGNEKLFF
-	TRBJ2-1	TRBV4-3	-	TGCGCCAGCAGCCAAGATCTAGCAAGAGATGAGCAGTTCTTC	CASSQDLARDEQFF
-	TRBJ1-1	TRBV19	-	TGTGCCAGTAGTATTTCTTCACCGGGCACTGAAGCTTTCTTT	CASSISSPGTEAFF
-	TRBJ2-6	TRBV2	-	TGTGCCAGCAGTATCGGGGGCGCTGGGGCCAACGTCCTGACTTTC	CASSIGGAGANVLTF
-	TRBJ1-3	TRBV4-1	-	TGCGCCAGCAGCCAAGGGCGGGCCTACAACTCTGGAAACACCATATATTTT	CASSQGRAYNSGNTIYF
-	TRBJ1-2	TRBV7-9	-	TGTGCCAGCAGCTTGGTGGGAAAGAGGACAAGCTATGGCTACACCTTC	CASSLVGKRTSYGYTF
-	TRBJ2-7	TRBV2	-	TGTGCCAGCAGTGAAGTCTCGGGGGTCGAACGAGAGCAGTACTTC	CASSEVSGVEREQYF
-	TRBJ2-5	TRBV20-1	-	TGCAGTGCTCAAATCCTGGGGACCCAGTACTTC	CSAQILGTQYF
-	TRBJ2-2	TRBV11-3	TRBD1	TGTGCCAGCAGCCCAGGACAGGCTCGGGGCACCGGGGAGCTGTTTTTT	CASSPGQARGTGELFF
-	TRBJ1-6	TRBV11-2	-	TGTGCCAGCAGTCCCTTGGTGACACCCCTCCACTTT	CASSPLVTPLHF
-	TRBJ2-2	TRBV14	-	TGTGCCAGCAGCCGGACCAGGGAAAGGACCGGGGAGCTGTTTTTT	CASSRTRERTGELFF
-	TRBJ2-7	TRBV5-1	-	TGCGCCAGCAGCTTGTACAGGACGCCCTACGAGCAGTACTTC	CASSLYRTPYEQYF
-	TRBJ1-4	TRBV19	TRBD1	TGTGCCAAAGGACAGGGAGTAGGGGAAAAACTGTTTTTT	CAKGQGVGEKLFF
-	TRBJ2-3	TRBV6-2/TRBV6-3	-	TGTGCCAGCAGTTCGCAATCTACCGTCGGGACCGATGCGCAGTATTTT	CASSSQSTVGTDAQYF
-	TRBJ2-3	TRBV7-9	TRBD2	TGTGCCAGCGGTCTACTAGCGGGGGGCACAGATACGCAGTATTTT	CASGLLAGGTDTQYF
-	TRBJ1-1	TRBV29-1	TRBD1	TGCAGCGTGGGGACAGGGACTTACACTGAAGCTTTCTTT	CSVGTGTYTEAFF
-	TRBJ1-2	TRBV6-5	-	TGTGCCACCGACAGGAGGGATTCCTATGGCTACACCTTC	CATDRRDSYGYTF
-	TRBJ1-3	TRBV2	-	TGTGCCAGCAGTGGGATGGTTACTGGAAACACCATATATTTT	CASSGMVTGNTIYF
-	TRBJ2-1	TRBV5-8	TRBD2	TGTGCCAGCAGCGCCCCTCTAGCGGGGGGCTACAATGAGCAGTTCTTC	CASSAPLAGGYNEQFF
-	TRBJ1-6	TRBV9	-	TGTGCCAGCAGCGTAGCTCTGGGAAAGGAGTCACCCCTCCACTTT	CASSVALGKESPLHF
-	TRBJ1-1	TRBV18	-	TGTGCCAGCTCACCACTGGACAGAGGAGCGCCGAACACTGAAGCTTTCTTT	CASSPLDRGAPNTEAFF
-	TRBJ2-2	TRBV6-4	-	TGTGCCAGCAGTGACTCGTCCGAAGGTGGGGGGGAGCTGTTTTTT	CASSDSSEGGGELFF
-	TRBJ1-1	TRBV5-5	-	TGTGCCAGCAGCGTAGACAAGAACACTGAAGCTTTCTTT	CASSVDKNTEAFF
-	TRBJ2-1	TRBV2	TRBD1	TGTGCCAGCAGTGTCCGACAGGGGGCGCCGGGTGAGCAGTTCTTC	CASSVRQGAPGEQFF
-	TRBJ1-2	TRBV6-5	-	TGTGCCAGCTCGAAAGGGGATGGCTACACCTTC	CASSKGDGYTF
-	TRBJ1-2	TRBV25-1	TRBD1	TGTGCCAGCAGTGAATACGGGACAGGGGGTGTGGACATAGGAGGCTACACCTTC	CASSEYGTGGVDIGGYTF
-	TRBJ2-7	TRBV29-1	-	TGCAGCGTTGAAGACGCGGACGGACGCTCCTACGAGCAGTACTTC	CSVEDADGRSYEQYF
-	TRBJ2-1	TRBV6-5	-	TGTGCCAGCAGCCGAGACAATGAGCAGTTCTTC	CASSRDNEQFF
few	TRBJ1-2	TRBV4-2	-	TGTGCCATGGCAACGGGGGACCATAGAGGCTACACCTTC	CAMATGDHRGYTF